This TCR beta chain is from a study of technical replicates of blood from several donors (dated by TCRdb to 2016 to 2017). Receptor libraries were prepared by the immunoSEQ multiplex PCR assay. TCRdb obtained this table from immuneACCESS and retained in-frame rearrangements with V and J assigned. These tables miss some clones; where compared with another copy, unresolved V genes account for less than half of the shortfall, and the remainder is unexplained. This sample holds tens of thousands of clones; about 90% were observed only once. 0.25% to 0.3% of the sample rests with the top ten. The CDR3, from cysteine to phenylalanine, totals 15 residues. Only the CDR3 part of the read is kept: 45 bases, read in frame from the first base. Compared with germline, V lacks 9 bases and J lacks 2 bases; bases without a gene match: 12. The germline V gene encodes CDR1 MNHEY and CDR2 SVGAGI. A note on this clone: Its antigen specificity is not known. The sample holds no much larger clone one base away, and base qualities are not on file.

The TCR was taken from a human donor in good health. Sequencing was performed on T cells isolated from PBMCs. The chain is encoded by TRBV6-5 joined to TRBJ2-7, with 8 middle bases fitting TRBD2. The DNA sequence reads TGTGCCAGAAGTATGGGACTAGACATTACCTACGAGCAGTACTTC. Its coded protein is CARSMGLDITYEQYF.